The T cell receptor (beta chain) under discussion was sequenced for a study of shared clonotypes between healthy human individuals (dated by TCRdb to the early 2020s). About the investigation overall: The cohort comprised a couple of women and a few men aged 18 to 49 years. For each donor, CD4 naive and CD4 memory were each run on three plates, CD8 naive on two plates, and CD8 memory on one plate. Blood TCR repertoires of five healthy adults were deeply sequenced to estimate repertoire size and the extent of clonotype sharing between individuals. To increase sequencing depth and limit assay-specific biases, TCR repertoire library preparation and sequencing were carried out by different laboratories using diverse techniques. Per donor, leukapheresis produced somewhere between about 0.85 and 10 billion PBMCs.

General study outcomes and caveats: Larger estimated clonotype richness was generally found for naive subsets than for memory subsets. When a handful of donors were compared, the shared fraction of clonotypes was 5% to 6.5% for naive CD4, approximately 3.5% for naive CD8, 2.3% for memory CD4, and under 0.5% for memory CD8. Only blood was sampled, and tissue TCR repertoires likely differ from those in blood. Clonotypes shared by all four sorted-subset donors showed higher generation probabilities than non-shared clonotypes. Pairwise subsampling led to the expectation that sequencing depth would affect the degree of clonotype sharing among donors. Incomplete sequencing was indicated by rarefaction of sorted-subset datasets, despite the large sequencing depth. Because the study included only a small number of donors, the genetic and exposure-history diversity represented was limited.

Note on this clone: The target of this receptor is not known. Per-base quality was not reported, and no clone a single base away is much larger than it.

Using the deep immunoSEQ assay, TCR CDR3 regions were amplified from genomic DNA by multiplex PCR. For each cell subset, the extracted genomic DNA was distributed evenly across all wells of several immunoSEQ 96-well plates, and each plate served as one replicate. Each replicate PCR for sorted subsets received around 210 ng genomic DNA, equal to about 30,000 T cell genomes. Purified libraries were quantified with a Qubit 3.0 fluorometer, sized on a Bioanalyzer 2100, and re-quantified with the KAPA Library Quantification kit. Every immunoSEQ 96-well plate was sequenced on a dedicated single-read 150-cycle Illumina NextSeq 550 flow cell. Per the source publication's procedure: Because the immunoSEQ output held only junctional sequences and lacked quality scores, the filtering could not match the filtering applied to full-length reads. Sequences were annotated with PyIR, a Python wrapper for IgBLAST v1.9, and V/J genes and CDR3 were assigned using IMGT germline references. Any read was removed if the V/J assignment was weak (E-value above 1e-6), the CDR3 was missing, or the read contained stop codons, out-of-frame junctions, or ambiguous translated residues. V3J clonotypes were defined as sequences sharing the same inferred V gene, J gene, and CDR3 amino acid sequence. To compute the percentage overlap between repertoires, the number of shared unique clonotypes was divided by the size of the smaller repertoire. Richness of each repertoire was evaluated using RTK rarefaction, the Chao1 estimator, and Recon v2.1 estimates of unobserved clonotypes. OLGA was used to compute generation probabilities for all TCRbeta clonotypes that the gDNA method yielded from a handful of donors. TCRdb holds this immuneACCESS table with in-frame rearrangements only. Some clones are missing; in checked studies, unresolved V genes explain under half, and the rest has no known cause. V, J and clone size are taken as reported in that table, and D and trimming were inferred from the DNA itself. This sample lists about 1 million clones; about 76% were detected once. Jointly, the top ten make up roughly 1.4% of the sample.

Donors were healthy HIV-negative adults with no recently reported acute infections or vaccinations. Only Caucasian adults living in Nashville, Tennessee, USA were represented among the donors. Magnetic negative selection was used to enrich CD4+ T cells, after which naive cells were positively selected on CD45RA and the negative fraction became the memory subset. After blood collection by leukapheresis, PBMCs were isolated using Ficoll-Histopaque density gradient centrifugation and then cryopreserved in the vapor phase of liquid nitrogen. Analytical flow cytometry was used to check the purity and quantity of every magnetically sorted T cell population. From each sorted fraction, genomic DNA was isolated and quantified by UV absorbance on a Nanodrop 2000c. The sequence was obtained from a man younger than 30 in good health. Sequenced sample: memory CD4+ T cells sorted from blood. In light of the paper, this sample's cell subset or site label describes: CD45RA-negative fraction.

The CDR3: CASSSGRTGVWGEQYF. The DNA sequence reads TGTGCCAGCAGTTCGGGCAGAACAGGGGTGTGGGGCGAGCAGTACTTC. The chain joins TRBV6-5 to TRBJ2-7, with 7 central nucleotides matching TRBD1. Sequences MNHEY (CDR1) and SVGAGI (CDR2) are obtained from the germline V gene. V ends up 4 bases short and J 6 bases short, with an unmatched junction base count of 15. The CDR3 starts with the cysteine, ends with the phenylalanine, and has 16 residues. The only DNA kept is the CDR3, 48 bases in frame from the first base.